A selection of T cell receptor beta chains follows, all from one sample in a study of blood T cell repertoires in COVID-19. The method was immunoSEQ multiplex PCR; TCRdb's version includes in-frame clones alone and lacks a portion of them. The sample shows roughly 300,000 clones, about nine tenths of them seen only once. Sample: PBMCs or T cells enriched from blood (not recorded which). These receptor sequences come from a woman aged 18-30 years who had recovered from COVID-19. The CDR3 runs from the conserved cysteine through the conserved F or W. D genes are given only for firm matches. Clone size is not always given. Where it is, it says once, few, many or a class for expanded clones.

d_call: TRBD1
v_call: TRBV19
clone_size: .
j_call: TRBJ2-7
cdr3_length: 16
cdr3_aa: CASSVTRTGVSYEQYF
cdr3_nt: TGTGCCAGTAGTGTTACTCGGACAGGGGTCTCCTACGAGCAGTACTTC

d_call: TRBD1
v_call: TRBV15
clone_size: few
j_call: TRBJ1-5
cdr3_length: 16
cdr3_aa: CATSRSTGYGNQPQHF
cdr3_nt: TGTGCCACCAGCAGATCGACAGGGTACGGCAATCAGCCCCAGCATTTT

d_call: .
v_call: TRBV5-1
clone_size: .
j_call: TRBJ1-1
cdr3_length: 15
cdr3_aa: CASSLGGAMNTEAFF
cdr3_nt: TGCGCCAGCAGCCTCGGGGGGGCGATGAACACTGAAGCTTTCTTT

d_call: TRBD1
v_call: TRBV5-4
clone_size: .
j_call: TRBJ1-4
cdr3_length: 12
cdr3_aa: CATGDSREKLFF
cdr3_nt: TGTGCCACGGGGGACAGTCGAGAAAAACTGTTTTTT

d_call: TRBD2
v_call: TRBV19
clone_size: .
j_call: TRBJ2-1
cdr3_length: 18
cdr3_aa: CASSRGRTSGSLNNEQFF
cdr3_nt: TGTGCCAGTAGTCGGGGTAGGACTAGCGGGAGTTTGAACAATGAGCAGTTCTTC

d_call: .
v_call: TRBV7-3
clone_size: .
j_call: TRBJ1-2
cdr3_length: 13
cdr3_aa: CASSLTGDYGYTF
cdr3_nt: TGTGCCAGCAGCTTAACCGGGGACTATGGCTACACCTTC

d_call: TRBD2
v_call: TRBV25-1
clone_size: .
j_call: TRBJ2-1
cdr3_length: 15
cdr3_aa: CASSHSGGRYNEQFF
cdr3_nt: TGTGCCAGCAGCCATAGCGGGGGCCGGTACAATGAGCAGTTCTTC

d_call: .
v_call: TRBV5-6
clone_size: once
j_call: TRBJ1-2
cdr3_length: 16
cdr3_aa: CASFPGNRAEDYGYTF
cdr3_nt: TGTGCCAGCTTTCCCGGGAACAGGGCGGAGGACTATGGCTACACCTTC

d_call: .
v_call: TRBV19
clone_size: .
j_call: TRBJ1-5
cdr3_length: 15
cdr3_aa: CASSIGQVSNQPQHF
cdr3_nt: TGTGCCAGTAGTATAGGACAGGTGAGCAATCAGCCCCAGCATTTT

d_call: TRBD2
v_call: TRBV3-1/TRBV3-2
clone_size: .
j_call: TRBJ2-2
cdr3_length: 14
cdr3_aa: CASSHRGGTGELFF
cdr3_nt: TGTGCCAGCAGCCACCGGGGGGGCACCGGGGAGCTGTTTTTT

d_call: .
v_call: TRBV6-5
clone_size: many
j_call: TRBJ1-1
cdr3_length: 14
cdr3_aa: CASSYGLRGTEAFF
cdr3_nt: TGTGCCAGCAGTTATGGCTTACGGGGGACTGAAGCTTTCTTT

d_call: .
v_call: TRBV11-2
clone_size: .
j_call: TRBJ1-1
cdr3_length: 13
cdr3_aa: CASSTQENTEAFF
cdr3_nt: TGTGCCAGCAGCACACAGGAGAACACTGAAGCTTTCTTT

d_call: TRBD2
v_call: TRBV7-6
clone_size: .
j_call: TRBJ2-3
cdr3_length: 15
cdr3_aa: CASSPQGLAGGTQYF
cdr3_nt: TGTGCCAGCAGCCCACAAGGACTAGCGGGTGGCACGCAGTATTTT

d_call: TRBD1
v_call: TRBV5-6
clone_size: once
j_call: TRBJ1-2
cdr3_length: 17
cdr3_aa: CASSLGTATRTNYGYTF
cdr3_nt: TGTGCCAGCAGCCTAGGGACAGCCACCCGAACTAACTATGGCTACACCTTC

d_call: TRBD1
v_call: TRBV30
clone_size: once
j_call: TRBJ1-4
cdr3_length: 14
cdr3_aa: CAWSSGTGNEKLFF
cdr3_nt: TGTGCCTGGAGCTCCGGGACAGGGAATGAAAAACTGTTTTTT

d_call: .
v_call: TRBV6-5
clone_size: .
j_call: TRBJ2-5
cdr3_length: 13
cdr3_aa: CASKTPSGETQYF
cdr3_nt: TGTGCCAGTAAGACCCCGTCCGGGGAGACCCAGTACTTC

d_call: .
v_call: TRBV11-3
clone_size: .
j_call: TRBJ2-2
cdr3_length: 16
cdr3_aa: CASSFSGTTNTGELFF
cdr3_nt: TGTGCCAGCAGCTTTTCCGGGACAACGAACACCGGGGAGCTGTTTTTT

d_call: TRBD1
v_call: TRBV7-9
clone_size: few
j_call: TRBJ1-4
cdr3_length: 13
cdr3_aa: CASSRTGSEKLFF
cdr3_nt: TGTGCCAGCAGCCGGACAGGGTCCGAAAAACTGTTTTTT

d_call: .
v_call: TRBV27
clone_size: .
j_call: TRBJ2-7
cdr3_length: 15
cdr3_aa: CASSFSSGVTYEQYF
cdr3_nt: TGTGCCAGCAGTTTTTCGTCAGGGGTTACCTACGAGCAGTACTTC

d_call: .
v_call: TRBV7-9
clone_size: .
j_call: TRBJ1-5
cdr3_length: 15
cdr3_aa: CASSQGTGSNQPQHF
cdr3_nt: TGTGCCAGCAGCCAGGGCACAGGCAGCAATCAGCCCCAGCATTTT

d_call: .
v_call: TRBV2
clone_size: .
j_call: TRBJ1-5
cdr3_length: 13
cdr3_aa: CASSVDKREPQHF
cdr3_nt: TGTGCCAGCAGTGTGGATAAACGGGAGCCCCAGCATTTT

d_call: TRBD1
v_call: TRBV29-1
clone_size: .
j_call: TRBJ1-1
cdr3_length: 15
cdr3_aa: CSVDLRGRLDTEAFF
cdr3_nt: TGCAGCGTTGATCTTAGGGGGCGCTTGGACACTGAAGCTTTCTTT

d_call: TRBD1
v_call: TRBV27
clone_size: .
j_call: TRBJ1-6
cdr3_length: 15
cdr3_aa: CASAPGTGNNSPLHF
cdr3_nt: TGTGCCAGCGCACCCGGGACAGGGAATAATTCACCCCTCCACTTT

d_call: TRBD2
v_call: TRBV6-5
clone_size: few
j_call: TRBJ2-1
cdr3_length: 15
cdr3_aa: CASSLGLAGGKEQFF
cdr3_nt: TGTGCCAGCAGTTTGGGACTAGCGGGGGGAAAAGAGCAGTTCTTC

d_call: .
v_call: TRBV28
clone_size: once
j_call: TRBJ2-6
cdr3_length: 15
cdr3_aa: CASSFDPGGANVLTF
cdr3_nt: TGTGCCAGCAGTTTCGATCCTGGGGGCGCCAACGTCCTGACTTTC

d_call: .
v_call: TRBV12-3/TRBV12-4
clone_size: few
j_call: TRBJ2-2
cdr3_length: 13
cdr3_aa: CASSFRRWGELFF
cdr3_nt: TGTGCCAGCAGTTTTCGCAGGTGGGGGGAGCTGTTTTTT

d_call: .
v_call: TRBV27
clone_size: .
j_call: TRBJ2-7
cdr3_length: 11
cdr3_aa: CASGPGYEQYF
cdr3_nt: TGTGCCAGCGGGCCCGGCTACGAGCAGTACTTC

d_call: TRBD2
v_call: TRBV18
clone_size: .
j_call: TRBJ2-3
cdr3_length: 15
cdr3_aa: CASSPLAGGPDTQYF
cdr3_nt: TGTGCCAGCTCACCCCTAGCGGGGGGTCCAGATACGCAGTATTTT

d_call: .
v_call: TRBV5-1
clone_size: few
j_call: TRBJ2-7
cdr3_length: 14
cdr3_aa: CASSLQGPYYEQYF
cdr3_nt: TGCGCCAGCAGCTTACAGGGTCCGTACTACGAGCAGTACTTC

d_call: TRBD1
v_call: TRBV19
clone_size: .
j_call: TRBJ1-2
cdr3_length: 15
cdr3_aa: CASSGWTGINYGYTF
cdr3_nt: TGTGCCAGTAGTGGATGGACAGGGATTAACTATGGCTACACCTTC

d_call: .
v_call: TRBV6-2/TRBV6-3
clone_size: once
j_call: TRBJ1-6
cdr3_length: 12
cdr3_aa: CASSYMDGTLHF
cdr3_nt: TGTGCCAGCAGTTACATGGACGGGACCCTCCACTTT

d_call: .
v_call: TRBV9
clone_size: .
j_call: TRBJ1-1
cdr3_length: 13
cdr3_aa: CASSPPSGTEAFF
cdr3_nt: TGTGCCAGCAGCCCCCCAAGCGGGACTGAAGCTTTCTTT

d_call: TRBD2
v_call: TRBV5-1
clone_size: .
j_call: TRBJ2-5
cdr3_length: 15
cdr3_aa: CASSLGRREEETQYF
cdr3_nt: TGCGCCAGCAGCTTGGGTCGGCGGGAGGAAGAGACCCAGTACTTC

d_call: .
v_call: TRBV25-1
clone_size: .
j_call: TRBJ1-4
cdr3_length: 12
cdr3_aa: CASSPGDRRLFF
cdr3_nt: TGTGCCAGCAGCCCTGGAGACAGGCGTCTGTTTTTT

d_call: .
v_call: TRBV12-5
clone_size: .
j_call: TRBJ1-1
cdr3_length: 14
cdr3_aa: CASGLGQPNTEAFF
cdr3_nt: TGTGCTAGTGGTTTGGGACAGCCTAACACTGAAGCTTTCTTT

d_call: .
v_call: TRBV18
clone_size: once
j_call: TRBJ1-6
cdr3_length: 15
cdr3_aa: CASSPGDTYNSPLHF
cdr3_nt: TGTGCCAGCTCACCAGGGGACACCTATAATTCACCCCTCCACTTT

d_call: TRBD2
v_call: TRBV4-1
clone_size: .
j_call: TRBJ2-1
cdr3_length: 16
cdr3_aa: CASSQDSGSPGNEQFF
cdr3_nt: TGCGCCAGCAGCCAAGACAGCGGGAGCCCGGGCAATGAGCAGTTCTTC

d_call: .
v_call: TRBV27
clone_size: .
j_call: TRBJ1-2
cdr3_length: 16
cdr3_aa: CASSPYRELNPTGYTF
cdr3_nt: TGTGCCAGCAGTCCGTACAGGGAACTAAACCCGACTGGCTACACCTTC

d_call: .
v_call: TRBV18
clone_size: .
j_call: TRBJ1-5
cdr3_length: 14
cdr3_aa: CASSRTGEDQPQHF
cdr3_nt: TGTGCCAGCTCCAGGACGGGGGAAGATCAGCCCCAGCATTTT